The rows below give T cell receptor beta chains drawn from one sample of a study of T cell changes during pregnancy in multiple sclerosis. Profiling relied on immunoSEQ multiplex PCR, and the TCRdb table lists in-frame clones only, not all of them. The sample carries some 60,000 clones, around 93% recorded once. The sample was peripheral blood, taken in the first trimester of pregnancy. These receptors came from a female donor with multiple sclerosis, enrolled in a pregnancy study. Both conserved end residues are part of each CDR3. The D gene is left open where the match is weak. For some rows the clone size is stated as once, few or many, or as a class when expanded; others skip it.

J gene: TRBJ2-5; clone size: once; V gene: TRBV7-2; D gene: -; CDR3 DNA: TGTGCCAGCAGCCCATTCCGGACTTTAGGGACCCAGTACTTC; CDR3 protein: CASSPFRTLGTQYF
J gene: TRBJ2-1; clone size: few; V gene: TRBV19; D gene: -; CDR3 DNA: TGTGCCACCCGTATCGGGCTAGCAGGAGGCAATGAGCAGTTCTTC; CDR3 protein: CATRIGLAGGNEQFF
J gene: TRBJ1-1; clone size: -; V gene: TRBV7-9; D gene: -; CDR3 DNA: TGTGCCAGCAGCTTAGGACAGGACCCTGAAGCTTTCTTT; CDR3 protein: CASSLGQDPEAFF
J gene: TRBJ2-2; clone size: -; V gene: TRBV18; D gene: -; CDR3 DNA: TGTGCCAGCTCACCACTCCGGGACTCTTACACCGGGGAGCTGTTTTTT; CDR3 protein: CASSPLRDSYTGELFF
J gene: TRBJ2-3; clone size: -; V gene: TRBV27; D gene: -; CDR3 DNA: TGTGCCAGCAGTTCCCCTCTATTTAGGGGGATGGGGCGCACAGATACGCAGTATTTT; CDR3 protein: CASSSPLFRGMGRTDTQYF
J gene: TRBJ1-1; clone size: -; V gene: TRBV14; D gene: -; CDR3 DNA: TGTGCCAGCTCCTTGTCGGGGCGGGGCATGAACACTGAAGCTTTCTTT; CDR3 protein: CASSLSGRGMNTEAFF
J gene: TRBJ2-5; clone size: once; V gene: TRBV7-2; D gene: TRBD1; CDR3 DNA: TGTGCCAGCAGCTCGTGGCTGGGACAGGGGCTCGAGACCCAGTACTTC; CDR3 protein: CASSSWLGQGLETQYF
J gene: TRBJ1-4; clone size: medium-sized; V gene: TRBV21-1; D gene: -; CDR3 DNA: TGTGCCAGCAGCAGACAGAGTGAAAAACTGTTTTTT; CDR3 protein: CASSRQSEKLFF
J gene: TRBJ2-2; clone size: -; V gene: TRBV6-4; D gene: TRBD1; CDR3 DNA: TGTGCCAGCAGTGATGGGACAGCGAACACCGGGGAGCTGTTTTTT; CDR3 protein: CASSDGTANTGELFF
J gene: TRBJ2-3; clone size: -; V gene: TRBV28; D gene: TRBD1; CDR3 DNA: TGTGCCAGCAGTTTCAGGGGGATTCGTCCTAGCACAGATACGCAGTATTTT; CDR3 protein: CASSFRGIRPSTDTQYF
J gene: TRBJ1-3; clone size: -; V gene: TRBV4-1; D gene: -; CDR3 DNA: TGCGCCAGCAGCTTCCCCTCCTCGGGAGGCACTACTGGAAACACCATATATTTT; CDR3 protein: CASSFPSSGGTTGNTIYF
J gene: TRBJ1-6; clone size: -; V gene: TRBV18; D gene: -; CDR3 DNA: TGTGCCAGCTCACCAATGGAGGGAGACTCACCCCTCCACTTT; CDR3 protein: CASSPMEGDSPLHF
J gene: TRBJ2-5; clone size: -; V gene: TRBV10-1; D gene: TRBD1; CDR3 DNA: TGCGCCAGCAGTGCTATACCGGGACAGGGTCCCGAGACCCAGTACTTC; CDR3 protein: CASSAIPGQGPETQYF
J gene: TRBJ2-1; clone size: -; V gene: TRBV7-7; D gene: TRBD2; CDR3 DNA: TGTGCCAGCAGCCCCCTAAGGACAGGGGTCCTAGCGGGGGGACTACGAGAGTTCTTC; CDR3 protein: CASSPLRTGVLAGGLREFF
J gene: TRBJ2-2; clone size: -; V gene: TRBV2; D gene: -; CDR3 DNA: TGTGCCAGCAGGAGGACAGTCACCGGGGAGCTGTTTTTT; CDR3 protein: CASRRTVTGELFF
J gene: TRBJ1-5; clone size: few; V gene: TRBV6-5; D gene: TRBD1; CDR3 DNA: TGTGCCAGCAAGACAGGGCCTGGGCCCCAGCATTTT; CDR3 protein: CASKTGPGPQHF
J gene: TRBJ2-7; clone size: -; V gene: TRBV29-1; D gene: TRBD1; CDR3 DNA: TGCAGCGTCGAACAGGGGGCAGACGAGCAGTACTTC; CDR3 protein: CSVEQGADEQYF
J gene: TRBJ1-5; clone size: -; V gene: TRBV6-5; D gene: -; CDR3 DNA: TGTGCCAGCAGTTTGGACAGAAATGGCAATCAGCCCCAGCATTTT; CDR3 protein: CASSLDRNGNQPQHF
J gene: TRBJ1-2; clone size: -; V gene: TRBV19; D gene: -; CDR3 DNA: TGTGCCAGTAGTACGATGGACAGCAACTATGGCTACACCTTC; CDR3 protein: CASSTMDSNYGYTF
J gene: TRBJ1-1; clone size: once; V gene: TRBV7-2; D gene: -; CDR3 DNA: TGTGCCAGCAGTTCACAGGGTCAGAACACTGAAGCTTTCTTT; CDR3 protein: CASSSQGQNTEAFF
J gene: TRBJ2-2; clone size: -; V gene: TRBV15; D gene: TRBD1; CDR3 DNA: TGTGCCACCAGCAGGTTGCTGGGGACAGAGAACACCGGGGAGCTGTTTTTT; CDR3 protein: CATSRLLGTENTGELFF
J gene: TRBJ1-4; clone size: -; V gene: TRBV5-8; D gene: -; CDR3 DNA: TGTGCCAGCAGCCCTGCCCCGCTCGGAGGTGTTTTT; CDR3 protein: CASSPAPLGGVF
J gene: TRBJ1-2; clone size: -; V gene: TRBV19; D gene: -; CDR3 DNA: TGTGCCAGTATGGGAGGGGCCATATCCTATGGCTACACCTTC; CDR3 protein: CASMGGAISYGYTF
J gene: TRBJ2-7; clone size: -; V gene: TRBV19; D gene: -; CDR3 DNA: TGTGCCAGTACTAGTTCCCAGGGGCACGAGCAGTACTTC; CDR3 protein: CASTSSQGHEQYF
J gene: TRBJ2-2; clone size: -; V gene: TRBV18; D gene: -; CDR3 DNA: TGTGCCAGCTCCTCAGGGCCGAACACCGGGGAGCTGTTTTTT; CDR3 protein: CASSSGPNTGELFF
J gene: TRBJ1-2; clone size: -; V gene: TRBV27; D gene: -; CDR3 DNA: TGTGCCAGCAGACCTTCACAAGACAGGTTAAACTATGGCTACACCTTC; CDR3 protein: CASRPSQDRLNYGYTF
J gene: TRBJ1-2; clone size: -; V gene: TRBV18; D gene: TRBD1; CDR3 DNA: TGTGCCAGCTCACCGCTAGGGGGCAGCGAGAACTATGGCTACACCTTC; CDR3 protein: CASSPLGGSENYGYTF
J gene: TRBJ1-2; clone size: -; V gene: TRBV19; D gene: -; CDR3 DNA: TGTGCCAGTAGTATCATCCAGGATTCTATCTATGGCTACACCTTC; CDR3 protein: CASSIIQDSIYGYTF
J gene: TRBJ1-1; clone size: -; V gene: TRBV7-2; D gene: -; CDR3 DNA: TGTGCCAGCAGCTTAGCGTCCGGAGGCACTGAAGCTTTCTTT; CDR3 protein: CASSLASGGTEAFF
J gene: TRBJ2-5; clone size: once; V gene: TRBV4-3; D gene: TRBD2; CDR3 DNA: TGCGCCAGCAGCCAAAACGTCCTAGCGGGCCAAGAGACCCAGTACTTC; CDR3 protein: CASSQNVLAGQETQYF
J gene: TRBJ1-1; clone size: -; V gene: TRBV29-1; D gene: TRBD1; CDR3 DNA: TGCAGCGGCGGGCTGACAGGGCGGAAAGCTTTCTTT; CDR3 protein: CSGGLTGRKAFF
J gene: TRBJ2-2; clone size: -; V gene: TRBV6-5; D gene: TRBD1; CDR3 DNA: TGTGCCAGCAGTCGGGACAGGGGGCTACGGGAGCTGTTTTTT; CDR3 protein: CASSRDRGLRELFF
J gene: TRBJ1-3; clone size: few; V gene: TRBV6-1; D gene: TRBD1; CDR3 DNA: TGTGCCAGCAGTGAAAGGACAGGGGATTCCGGAAACACCATATATTTT; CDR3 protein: CASSERTGDSGNTIYF
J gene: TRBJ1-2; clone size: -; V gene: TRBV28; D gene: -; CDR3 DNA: TGTGCCGTAGGACTTAACTATGGCTACACCTTC; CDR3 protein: CAVGLNYGYTF
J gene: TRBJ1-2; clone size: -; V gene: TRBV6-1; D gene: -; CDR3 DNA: TGTGCCAGCGAAACAGGGACTAACTATGGCTACACCTTC; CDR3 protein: CASETGTNYGYTF